This entry lists 32 T cell receptor beta chains sequenced from one sample in a study of Graves' ophthalmopathy and Graves' hyperthyroidism. Amplification targeted the TCR beta CDR3 regions, with RNA transcripts as the source material. First-round RT-PCR used HTBI primers; second-round multiplex PCR followed. TCRdb re-called the multiplex PCR reads through MiXCR, storing one row per CDR3 protein. The data hold 300,000 to 450,000 distinct CDR3 sequences, with approximately 18% observed a single time. The specimen was peripheral blood. The receptors were gathered from an adult woman with stable Graves' hyperthyroidism.

This clonotype was picked up many times. This chain joins TRBV20-1 and TRBJ2-2; unclear D gene. CDR1 and CDR2 from the germline V gene are DFQATT and SNEGSKA (reference sequence). CDR3 length: 13 residues. Trimming took off 2 bases at V and 5 bases at J, with 9 bases between the two ends. Written as DNA, the CDR3 is TGCAGTGCTAGAATGGGGAATACCGGGGAGCTGTTTTTT. Amino acid sequence: CSARMGNTGELFF.

This clonotype was seen only a few times. The genes are TRBV4-3 and TRBJ2-7; D remains ambiguous. Germline lookup yields CDR1 LGHNA and CDR2 YSLEER. V lost 0 bases and J lost 6, with 9 bases in between. The CDR3 length is 13 residues. Written as DNA, the CDR3 is TGCGCCAGCAGCCAAGACACCTTGGGCGAGCAGTACTTC. This codes for CASSQDTLGEQYF.

The chain has TRBV30 and TRBJ1-1; TRBD1 is a possible D gene (5 bases). With 3 bases removed from V and 8 bases from J, the gap between germline ends came to 10 bases. Germline V gene sequence: CDR1 GTSNPN, CDR2 SVGIG (reference sequence). CDR3 length: 11 amino acids. The CDR3 here is CAWRRGGEAFF. Here the CDR3 DNA reads TGTGCCTGGAGGAGGGGAGGGGAAGCTTTCTTT.

The table lists this clonotype with many counts. The rearrangement uses TRBV6-5 and TRBJ1-1; D gene unclear. CDR1 and CDR2 from the germline V gene are MNHEY and SVGAGI. This CDR3 comprises 14 residues. Trimming pared 0 bases from V and 2 bases from J, leaving 7 bases between. The CDR3 loop is CASSYSSLNTEAFF. The CDR3 DNA is TGTGCCAGCAGTTACTCGTCCCTCAACACTGAAGCTTTCTTT.

This clonotype was recorded at least ten times. DNA for the CDR3: TGTGCCAGCAGCTTAGTGTCGGTTTTTTTGTCTAGCGTCGATGAGCAGTACTTC. Residues: CASSLVSVFLSSVDEQYF. The chain carries TRBV7-2 and TRBJ2-7; D is possibly TRBD2 (6 bases). V was shortened by 1 base and J by 7 bases, with 26 bases between the two germline ends. CDR1 is SGHTA, CDR2 FQGNSA, per germline. CDR3 size: 18 residues.

The chain joins TRBV29-1 to TRBJ2-4; no definite D call. CDR1 is SQVTM, CDR2 ANQGSEA, per germline. CDR3 length: 13 amino acids. V shed 3 bases and J shed 0 bases, with 6 bases lying between them. The CDR3 DNA is TGCAGCGTTGAGCCCCAAGCCAAAAACATTCAGTACTTC. The encoded protein is CSVEPQAKNIQYF.

The sample holds many counts of this clonotype. The CDR3 is CAVAGEETQYF. In DNA form, the CDR3 reads TGTGCTGTAGCGGGAGAAGAGACCCAGTACTTC. The rearrangement joins TRBV19 to TRBJ2-5; TRBD2 agrees at 9 bases. Germline CDR1 is LNHDA and CDR2 is SQIVND (reference sequence). The length of the CDR3 is 11 residues.

This clonotype was picked up many times. V usage is TRBV28 and J usage is TRBJ1-2, with D uncertain. Per the germline V gene, CDR1 is MDHEN and CDR2 is SYDVKM. The ends were cut back, 6 bases at V and 4 bases at J, with 12 bases in the middle. The CDR3 covers 13 residues. The CDR3 coding sequence is TGTGCCAGCAGCCCTACCCTCGTCTATGGCTACACCTTC. Translated: CASSPTLVYGYTF.

The rearrangement links TRBV6-1 to TRBJ1-2; 8 bases align to TRBD1. There are 14 residues in the CDR3. The germline gives CDR1 MNHNS, CDR2 SASEGT. V dropped 7 bases and J dropped 5; count of bases not matched to a gene: 9. CDR3 region: CASTPDRAVYGYTF. The CDR3 nucleotides read TGTGCCAGCACACCGGACAGGGCCGTTTATGGCTACACCTTC.

This clonotype was recorded at least ten times. V is TRBV4-1 and J is TRBJ2-6; TRBD1 matches 7 bases. The CDR3 contains 16 residues. Germline loops: CDR1 MGHRA, CDR2 YSYEKL. Losses at the gene ends were 0 bases for V and 2 bases for J; bases not matched to a gene: 1. The CDR3 protein is CASSQDRGTGANVLTF. The CDR3 DNA follows: TGCGCCAGCAGCCAAGACAGGGGGACTGGGGCCAACGTCCTGACTTTC.

This clonotype was detected many times. This chain links TRBV27 with TRBJ1-1; tentative D call: TRBD1 (5 bases). Germline lookup yields CDR1 MNHEY and CDR2 SMNVEV (reference sequence). The V gene lost 8 bases and the J gene lost 1 base, with 14 bases spanning the gap. The CDR3 extends over 14 amino acids. DNA of the CDR3: TGTGCCAGCGGGTGGGGCGCAAGGAACACTGAAGCTTTCTTT. This codes for CASGWGARNTEAFF.

This chain links TRBV5-1 with TRBJ2-7; D may be TRBD1 (6 bases). Germline V gives CDR1 SGHRS, CDR2 YFSETQ. Trimming removed 0 bases at V and 2 bases at J, with 9 bases between. This CDR3 has 14 residues. Written as DNA, the CDR3 is TGCGCCAGCAGCTTGGGACAGGCGACCTACGAGCAGTACTTC. It encodes CASSLGQATYEQYF. The whole variable domain, filled in from reference TRBV5-1 and TRBJ2-7, reads KAGVTQTPRYLIKTRGQQVTLSCSPISGHRSVSWYQQTPGQGLQFLFEYFSETQRNKGNFPGRFSGRQFSNSRSEMNVSTLELGDSALYLCASSLGQATYEQYFGPGTRLTVT.

This clonotype was recorded many times. Here the CDR3 reads CSARDEREGYEQYF. Written as DNA, the CDR3 is TGCAGTGCTAGAGACGAGCGGGAGGGTTACGAGCAGTACTTC. The chain recombines TRBV20-1 with TRBJ2-7, with 10 positions matching TRBD2. The germline gives CDR1 DFQATT, CDR2 SNEGSKA (reference sequence). V lost 0 bases, J lost 4 bases, and 3 bases stayed unmatched. The CDR3 length is 14 residues.

This clonotype has ten or more counts. The chain is built from TRBV27 and TRBJ1-6; D uncertain. Trimming stripped 4 bases from V and 9 bases from J, with 10 bases between. Per the germline V gene, CDR1 is MNHEY and CDR2 is SMNVEV (reference sequence). This CDR3 has 13 residues. CDR3: CASSSTHFSPLHF. In nucleotides, the CDR3 is TGTGCCAGCAGTTCCACGCATTTTTCACCCCTCCACTTT.

This clonotype was picked up many times. CDR3 sequence reads: CASSDRVLGGELFF. The DNA of the CDR3 is TGTGCCAGCAGTGACAGGGTGTTGGGCGGGGAGCTGTTTTTT. The chain employs TRBV2 and TRBJ2-2; tentatively, D is TRBD1 (5 bases). Trimming cost V 3 bases and J 7 bases, with 12 bases left between them. Germline values: CDR1 SNHLY, CDR2 FYNNEI. The CDR3 extends over 14 amino acids.

This clonotype was seen ten or more times. This chain joins TRBV6-2 or TRBV6-3 and TRBJ1-5; D not resolved. Looked up from germline, CDR1 is MNHEY and CDR2 is SVGEGT. The ends were cut back, 2 bases at V and 3 bases at J, with 14 bases in the middle. The CDR3 is 16 residues long. DNA for the CDR3: TGTGCCAGCAGTTACCGACGGACGTCTATCAATCAGCCCCAGCATTTT. Protein: CASSYRRTSINQPQHF.

This clonotype was seen many times. This rearrangement joins TRBV19 to TRBJ1-5, with TRBD1 matching 9 bases. V was clipped by 4 bases and J by 1 base; unmatched bases: 8. CDR1 LNHDA and CDR2 SQIVND come from the germline V gene (reference sequence). This CDR3 region has 17 residues. CDR3 DNA sequence: TGTGCCAGTAGTAGCTCGACAGGGGGAGTGAGCAATCAGCCCCAGCATTTT. This encodes CASSSSTGGVSNQPQHF.

This clonotype was detected many times. The chain uses TRBV25-1 and TRBJ2-7; D is possibly TRBD1 (6 bases). CDR1 and CDR2 (germline): MGHDK, SYGVNS. V was cut by 6 bases and J by 2 bases, with 20 bases left in between. This CDR3 comprises 16 residues. CDR3 nucleotide sequence: TGTGCCAGCAGCCTTCACTCCGGGACACCCACCTACGAGCAGTACTTC. Protein sequence: CASSLHSGTPTYEQYF.

This clonotype turned up a few times. This chain links TRBV3-1 with TRBJ2-5; D not certain. Germline V gives CDR1 LGHDT, CDR2 YNNKEL (reference sequence). This CDR3 comprises 16 residues. With 2 bases removed from V and 1 base from J, the gap between germline ends came to 14 bases. As DNA, the CDR3 is TGTGCCAGCAGCCAACCCGCTAGGTCCCCCCAAGAGACCCAGTACTTC. This codes for CASSQPARSPQETQYF.

This clonotype was counted many times. V gene TRBV29-1 combines with J gene TRBJ2-5; either TRBD1 or TRBD2 may supply D (7 bases each). This CDR3 comprises 12 residues. V lost 5 bases and J 6 bases, leaving 13 bases between the germline ends. Germline V lookup: CDR1 SQVTM, CDR2 ANQGSEA. CDR3 coding DNA: TGCAGCGTTAGACAGGGAGGGAAGACCCAGTACTTC. It encodes CSVRQGGKTQYF.

This clonotype has at least ten counts. The chain couples TRBV19 to TRBJ1-5, with unresolved D. V gave up 9 bases and J gave up 5 bases, with 20 bases separating them. In germline, CDR1 is LNHDA, CDR2 SQIVND (reference sequence). The CDR3 has 15 residues. This CDR3 is CASSPVSPSHQPQHF. In DNA, the CDR3 is TGTGCCAGCAGCCCGGTGTCCCCTTCCCATCAGCCCCAGCATTTT.

In its sample, this clonotype was seen many times. The chain uses TRBV28 and TRBJ1-1; perhaps TRBD1 as D (5 bases). The germline V gene encodes CDR1 MDHEN and CDR2 SYDVKM. Between the trimmed V and J ends, which lost 4 bases and 6 bases, there was a span of 15 bases. This CDR3 is built from 14 residues. The CDR3 loop is CASSSTTEGSEAFF. CDR3 sequence (DNA): TGTGCCAGCAGTTCAACGACAGAAGGGTCTGAAGCTTTCTTT.

This clonotype was observed many times. The rearrangement uses TRBV28 and TRBJ2-2; TRBD1 matches 8 bases. The V and J ends lost 5 bases and 4 bases, in that order; junction bases with no gene match: 6. CDR3 length: 15 residues. In germline, CDR1 is MDHEN, CDR2 SYDVKM. For the CDR3, the DNA is TGTGCCAGCAGTCAGGGGGCCTCGGGCACCGGGGAGCTGTTTTTT. It yields the protein CASSQGASGTGELFF.

V usage is TRBV7-9 and J usage is TRBJ2-7; D uncertain. This CDR3 region has 15 residues. Germline CDR1 SEHNR, CDR2 FQNEAQ (reference sequence). V was trimmed by 0 bases and J by 2 bases, leaving 11 bases between them. In DNA form, the CDR3 reads TGTGCCAGCAGCTTAGCAGGCAGGTTCCCCTACGAGCAGTACTTC. Its translation: CASSLAGRFPYEQYF.

This clonotype came up many times. V usage is TRBV2 and J usage is TRBJ2-6; no firm D call. The CDR3 runs to 12 residues. The V end was cut by 7 bases, the J end by 2 bases, with 3 bases between. Germline CDR1 and CDR2: SNHLY and FYNNEI. The CDR3 DNA follows: TGTGCCAGCATGCCTGGGGCCAACGTCCTGACTTTC. It translates to CASMPGANVLTF.

There are a few counts of this clonotype. The J gene is TRBJ2-5, the V gene TRBV30, with D hard to call. V was pared by 0 bases and J by 7 bases, with 3 bases between. There are 10 residues in the CDR3. Germline V CDR1 and CDR2: GTSNPN, SVGIG (reference sequence). CDR3 sequence: CAWSVGTQYF. CDR3 sequence (DNA): TGTGCCTGGAGTGTTGGGACCCAGTACTTC.

This clonotype was seen a single time. This chain joins TRBV12-3 or TRBV12-4 and TRBJ1-5; 8 bases line up with TRBD1. This CDR3 contains 16 residues. The V segment lost 2 bases and the J segment 0 bases; nucleotides outside the gene matches: 3. The DNA of the CDR3 is TGTGCCAGCAGTTTAAGACAGGGGAATAGCAATCAGCCCCAGCATTTT. Translating gives CASSLRQGNSNQPQHF.

This clonotype was seen at least ten times. The V gene is TRBV27, the J gene TRBJ2-5, with D perhaps TRBD2 (5 bases). There are 13 residues in the CDR3. CDR1 is MNHEY and CDR2 is SMNVEV in the germline V gene (reference sequence). V lost 3 bases and J 7 bases, leaving 12 bases between the germline ends. The CDR3 loop is CASSFGSGGTQYF. For the CDR3, the DNA is TGTGCCAGCAGTTTCGGATCCGGAGGGACCCAGTACTTC.

This clonotype was observed at least ten times. J is TRBJ2-7 and V is TRBV7-9, with 7 positions matching TRBD1. After removal of 4 bases from V and 3 bases from J, the junction contained 3 bases not matched to a gene. CDR1 SEHNR and CDR2 FQNEAQ come from the germline V gene (reference sequence). CDR3 size: 13 residues. The CDR3 DNA reads TGTGCCAGCAGCTCTTCAGGGGGCTACGAGCAGTACTTC. As protein: CASSSSGGYEQYF.

This clonotype occurred once. The chain uses TRBV28 and TRBJ1-5; TRBD1 is a possible D gene (5 bases). This CDR3 comprises 14 residues. With 5 bases removed from V and 4 bases from J, the gap between germline ends came to 12 bases. Germline assignment: CDR1 MDHEN and CDR2 SYDVKM. Written as DNA, the CDR3 is TGTGCCAGCAGTATGGGACTGTTAAATCAGCCCCAGCATTTT. Translated: CASSMGLLNQPQHF. The full variable domain, in which reference TRBV28 and TRBJ1-5 provide the parts outside the CDR3, is DVKVTQSSRYLVKRTGEKVFLECVQDMDHENMFWYRQDPGLGLRLIYFSYDVKMKEKGDIPEGYSVSREKKERFSLILESASTNQTSMYLCASSMGLLNQPQHFGDGTRLSIL.

This clonotype was detected ten times or more. The J gene is TRBJ2-4, the V gene TRBV28, with TRBD2 identical over 9 bases. CDR3 length equals 17 residues. Per germline, CDR1 MDHEN and CDR2 SYDVKM. Losses at the gene ends were 4 bases for V and 0 bases for J; bases not matched to a gene: 7. CDR3 DNA: TGTGCCAGCAGTTACATAGCGGGAGCACTAGCCAAAAACATTCAGTACTTC. Protein: CASSYIAGALAKNIQYF.

This clonotype has more than one count but fewer than ten. The chain links TRBV30 to TRBJ2-7; TRBD1 matches at 7 bases. The CDR3 extends over 12 amino acids. After removal of 5 bases from V and 4 bases from J, the junction contained 5 bases not matched to a gene. From germline, CDR1 is GTSNPN and CDR2 SVGIG (reference sequence). CDR3 residues: CAWGTVAYEQYF. The DNA of the CDR3 is TGTGCCTGGGGGACAGTGGCGTACGAGCAGTACTTC. Full variable domain (missing parts from reference TRBV30 and TRBJ2-7): SQTIHQWPATLVQPVGSPLSLECTVEGTSNPNLYWYRQAAGRGLQLLFYSVGIGQISSEVPQNLSASRPQDRQFILSSKKLLLSDSGFYLCAWGTVAYEQYFGPGTRLTVT.